The 18 T cell receptor beta chains reported below all come from one sample, sequenced in a study of T cells in Graves' hyperthyroidism and ophthalmopathy. Researchers amplified the TCR beta CDR3 regions from RNA transcripts. When the TCR CDR3 underwent first-round RT-PCR, the HTBI primer set was used. TCRdb used MiXCR to reprocess the multiplex PCR reads, holding one entry per CDR3 protein. The sample comprises hundreds of thousands of distinct CDR3 sequences, approximately 16% of which are singletons, and 2.5% to 4% rests with the top ten. The sequenced sample consisted of blood. Source of these receptors: a woman in her forties with Graves' ophthalmopathy.

V and J are TRBV7-3 and TRBJ2-7; weak D call: TRBD1 (5 bases). The V gene's germline CDR1 is SGHTA and CDR2 FQGTGA. V gave up 5 bases and J gave up 3 bases, with 14 bases separating them. The CDR3 is 14 amino acids. CDR3 residues: CASSPKGADYEQYF. The CDR3 bases are TGTGCCAGCAGCCCAAAAGGGGCCGACTACGAGCAGTACTTC.

The J gene is TRBJ2-1, the V gene TRBV7-8, with 9 bases that match TRBD1. The germline gives CDR1 SGHVS, CDR2 FQNEAQ. CDR3 length: 14 amino acids. V lost 6 bases, J lost 5 bases, and 5 bases stayed unmatched. CDR3 residues: CASRGTGSHNEQFF. CDR3 DNA: TGTGCCAGCAGAGGGACAGGGTCCCACAATGAGCAGTTCTTC.

This clonotype showed up many times. One junction end does not reproduce the germline sequence, and a read error may be involved. This chain links TRBV3-1 with TRBJ2-1; 8 bases line up with TRBD1. Germline-derived CDR1 and CDR2 are LGHDT and YNNKEL (reference sequence). There are 15 residues in the CDR3. DNA for the CDR3: TGTGCCAGCAGCCAAAACCCAGGGGGCTACGATGAGCAGTTCTTC. Its protein is CASSQNPGGYDEQFF.

The gene calls are TRBV30 and TRBJ1-1; tentative D call: TRBD1 (5 bases). With 7 bases removed from V and 3 bases from J, the gap between germline ends came to 18 bases. This CDR3 has 14 residues. Per the germline V gene, CDR1 is GTSNPN and CDR2 is SVGIG (reference sequence). The CDR3 loop is CAYDSTRGDTEAFF. The CDR3 DNA is TGTGCCTACGATTCCACCCGGGGGGACACTGAAGCTTTCTTT.

The V call is TRBV29-1, the J call TRBJ1-2; D uncertain. The CDR3 has 13 residues. Trimming removed 4 bases at V and 6 bases at J, with 15 bases between. Germline V gene data show CDR1 as SQVTM and CDR2 as ANQGSEA. CDR3 sequence (DNA): TGCAGCGTTGGGGGAGGGAATCGTAATGGCTACACCTTC. Amino acid sequence: CSVGGGNRNGYTF.

The genes are TRBV12-3 or TRBV12-4 and TRBJ2-2; D might be TRBD2 (7 bases). Deletions cut 3 bases from V and 7 bases from J, with 15 bases between. CDR3 length equals 15 residues. CDR3 sequence: CASSFGGAGFGELFF. In nucleotides, the CDR3 is TGTGCCAGCAGTTTTGGGGGGGCGGGCTTCGGGGAGCTGTTTTTT.

This clonotype occurred many times. This chain connects TRBV18 to TRBJ1-6; a possible D gene is TRBD1 (5 bases). This CDR3 spans 14 amino acids. Germline V gives CDR1 KGHSH, CDR2 LQKENI. Trimming cost V 3 bases and J 9 bases, with 12 bases left between them. CDR3: CASSPPIGGSPLHF. The CDR3 coding sequence is TGTGCCAGCTCACCCCCAATCGGGGGTTCACCCCTCCACTTT. Together with reference TRBV18 and TRBJ1-6, the CDR3 gives the full variable domain: NAGVMQNPRHLVRRRGQEARLRCSPMKGHSHVYWYRQLPEEGLKFMVYLQKENIIDESGMPKERFSAEFPKEGPSILRIQQVVRGDSAAYFCASSPPIGGSPLHFGNGTRLTVT.

This clonotype was counted many times. The genes are TRBV2 and TRBJ2-7, with 7 bases lining up with TRBD2. The CDR3 spans 14 residues. Germline CDR1 and CDR2: SNHLY and FYNNEI. Trimming removed 7 bases from V and 3 bases from J; junction bases left unmatched: 9. Here the CDR3 DNA reads TGTGCCAGCAAAGAATGGGGCGGGAGCTACGAGCAGTACTTC. It yields the protein CASKEWGGSYEQYF.

This clonotype was observed at least ten times. The rearrangement joins TRBV7-2 to TRBJ2-1; a possible D gene is TRBD1 (5 bases). Germline V gives CDR1 SGHTA, CDR2 FQGNSA. CDR3 length: 16 amino acids. Trimming removed 1 base at V and 0 bases at J, with 10 bases between. The CDR3 loop is CASSLEGVLSYNEQFF. The CDR3 DNA is TGTGCCAGCAGCTTAGAAGGGGTTCTCTCCTACAATGAGCAGTTCTTC.

J is TRBJ2-3 and V is TRBV7-9, with TRBD2 matching over 7 bases. V shed 5 bases and J 3 bases; nucleotides not matched to a gene: 8. This CDR3 has 15 residues. Germline CDR1 SEHNR, CDR2 FQNEAQ (reference sequence). This chain's CDR3 is CASSPQGGRTDTQYF. The CDR3, as DNA: TGTGCCAGCAGCCCCCAGGGAGGGAGGACAGATACGCAGTATTTT.

This clonotype was detected only once. The V call is TRBV6-7, the J call TRBJ2-5; weak D call: TRBD2 (6 bases). TRBV6-7 is labeled an ORF, and its function is uncertain. CDR3 length: 14 amino acids. V lost 2 bases and J 3 bases, leaving 10 bases between the germline ends. CDR3: CASSYRSGEETQYF. DNA of the CDR3: TGTGCCAGCAGTTACAGGTCGGGAGAAGAGACCCAGTACTTC.

This clonotype occurred many times. The genes are TRBV3-1 and TRBJ2-4; 9 positions agree with TRBD1. The CDR3 length is 15 residues. After removal of 4 bases from V and 7 bases from J, the junction contained 8 bases not matched to a gene. Per germline, CDR1 LGHDT and CDR2 YNNKEL (reference sequence). The CDR3 protein is CASSLGQGLVNIQYF. CDR3 DNA: TGTGCCAGCAGCCTGGGACAGGGCTTAGTGAACATTCAGTACTTC.

Notes on this clonotype: Being one base from a much bigger clone, this may be a read error. This chain joins TRBV20-1 and TRBJ2-4; 9 positions agree with TRBD1. V gave up 3 bases and J gave up 10 bases; unmatched junction bases: 10. The CDR3 loop spans 14 amino acids. The germline CDR1 and CDR2 sequences are DFQATT and SNEGSKA (reference sequence). The CDR3 sequence: CSASLRDRDGIQYF. CDR3 bases: TGCAGTGCTAGCCTCCGGGACAGGGACGGTATTCAGTACTTC.

The chain has TRBV4-1 and TRBJ2-3; either TRBD1 or TRBD2 may fit D (5 bases each). Germline CDR1 is MGHRA and CDR2 is YSYEKL. V was trimmed by 1 base and J by 6 bases, leaving 17 bases between them. There are 16 residues in the CDR3. The DNA of the CDR3 is TGCGCCAGCAGCCAAGGCAAACGGGGACCCGCGGATACGCAGTATTTT. Encoded protein: CASSQGKRGPADTQYF.

In this sample, this clonotype turned up many times. The chain uses TRBV28 and TRBJ2-1, with a possible D match to TRBD2 (5 bases). This CDR3 has 12 amino acids. Germline CDR1 MDHEN, CDR2 SYDVKM. V was clipped by 5 bases and J by 8 bases, with 10 bases between them. CDR3 loop: CASSKRYDEQFF. The CDR3 nucleotides are TGTGCCAGCAGTAAGCGGTACGATGAGCAGTTCTTC.

V gene TRBV7-3 combines with J gene TRBJ2-3; D might be TRBD2 (7 bases). This CDR3 has 17 residues. Germline V gene data show CDR1 as SGHTA and CDR2 as FQGTGA. The ends were cut back, 1 base at V and 5 bases at J, with 19 bases in the middle. The CDR3 reads CASSLNGAEGGVDTQYF. In DNA, the CDR3 is TGTGCCAGCAGCTTAAACGGGGCCGAGGGGGGGGTAGATACGCAGTATTTT.

The chain joins TRBV4-1 to TRBJ2-5; TRBD1 might be the D (6 bases). Germline V CDR1 and CDR2: MGHRA, YSYEKL. The germline V and J ends were trimmed by 2 bases and 1 base, with 8 bases remaining between them. The CDR3 extends over 14 amino acids. The chain's CDR3 is CASSQRGTQETQYF. For the CDR3, the DNA is TGCGCCAGCAGCCAAAGGGGGACCCAAGAGACCCAGTACTTC.

This clonotype occurred many times. This chain links TRBV2 with TRBJ1-1; no clear D gene. Trimming pared 2 bases from V and 3 bases from J, leaving 7 bases between. From germline, CDR1 is SNHLY and CDR2 FYNNEI. The CDR3 has 13 amino acids. The CDR3 reads CASSELGDTEAFF. Here the CDR3 DNA reads TGTGCCAGCAGTGAACTTGGAGACACTGAAGCTTTCTTT.